This T cell receptor beta chain is from a study of T cell repertoires in cytomegalovirus infection. Study overall: Matching HLA type and CMV infection were both indicated by public TCR beta signatures. Study-wide results and caveats: In two of eight donors, the top clonotype was HLA-C-restricted CMV-specific.

TCRdb re-derived calls from the reads in MiXCR, one entry per CDR3 protein. The data show about 740,000 distinct CDR3 sequences, with about a third seen just once and 2.8% held by the top ten. Trimming removed 5 bases at V and 1 base at J, with 8 bases between. The CDR3 length is 14 residues. Details on this clonotype: Antigen: not known.

The receptor comes from a human donor in good health (CMV status not recorded). Some clones in this sample may be carry-over from other donors' samples. V is TRBV12-3 or TRBV12-4 and J is TRBJ2-2; D not resolved. The sequencing sample was made of PBMCs. In DNA, the CDR3 is TGTGCCAGCAGTGAGAATCAGAACACCGGGGAGCTGTTTTTT. The encoded protein is CASSENQNTGELFF.